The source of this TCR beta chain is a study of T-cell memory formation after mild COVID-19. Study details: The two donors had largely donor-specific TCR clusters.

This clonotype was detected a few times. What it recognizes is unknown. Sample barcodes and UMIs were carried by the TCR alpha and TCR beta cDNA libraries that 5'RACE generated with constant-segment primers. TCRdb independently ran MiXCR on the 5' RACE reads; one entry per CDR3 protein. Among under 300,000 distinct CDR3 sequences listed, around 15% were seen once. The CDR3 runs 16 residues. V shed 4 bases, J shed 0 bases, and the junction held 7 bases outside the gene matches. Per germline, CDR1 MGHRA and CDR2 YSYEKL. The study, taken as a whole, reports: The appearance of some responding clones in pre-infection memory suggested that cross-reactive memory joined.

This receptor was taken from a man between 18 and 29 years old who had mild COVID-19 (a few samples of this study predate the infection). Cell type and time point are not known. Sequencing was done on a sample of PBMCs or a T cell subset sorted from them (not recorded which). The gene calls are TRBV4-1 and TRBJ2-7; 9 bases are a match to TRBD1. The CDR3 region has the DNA TGCGCCAGCAGCCCGTCCGGACAGGGGTACTCCTACGAGCAGTACTTC. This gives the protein CASSPSGQGYSYEQYF.